This T cell receptor (beta chain) is from a study of shared clonotypes between healthy human individuals. Original processing notes: Junction-only sequences without quality scores came from ImmunoSEQ, so filtering differed. Repertoires were generated with immunoSEQ multiplex PCR, while TCRdb's copy carries only in-frame clones and drops some. For V, J and clone size, that table is used; D and trimming come from the DNA. The sample yields 980,000 or so clones, roughly 72% seen once. With 5 bases clipped from V and 12 bases from J, the junction kept 11 bases outside the gene matches. Germline V gene data show CDR1 as SGHRS and CDR2 as YFSETQ. The CDR3 length is 14 residues.

The sequencing sample was made of memory CD4+ T cells sorted from blood. Subset noted: CD45RA-negative fraction. V and J are TRBV5-1 and TRBJ1-6; 7 positions agree with TRBD1. The clonotype originates from a man between 18 and 29 years old in good health. The CDR3 bases are TGCGCCAGCAGTCCCGACAGGGCGGATGGACCCCTCCACTTT. This codes for CASSPDRADGPLHF.